These 31 T cell receptor beta chains were sequenced from one sample in a study of T-cell reconstitution after alpha-beta-depleted transplantation in children. Preparing the TCRbeta library involved the use of unique molecular identifiers. In TCRdb, the PCR reads were re-called with MiXCR into one record per CDR3 protein. The table lists hundreds of thousands of distinct CDR3 sequences, roughly 16% of them singletons, with about 41% in the top ten. The sample was PBMCs, mostly from graft donor cells, taken 360 days after TCRalphabeta/CD19-depleted stem cell transplant. The receptors stem from a male patient between 2 and 15 years old who had a stem cell transplant for acute lymphoblastic leukemia, so the T cells may come from the graft donor.

V is TRBV18 and J is TRBJ2-1; 13 positions agree with TRBD2. Trimming took 3 bases from V and 4 from J; bases not matched to a gene: 15. The CDR3 totals 20 residues. Germline V lookup: CDR1 KGHSH, CDR2 LQKENI. The CDR3 region has the DNA TGTGCCAGCTCACCGCCGGGACTAGCGGGACCCACCGAGCTTTACAATGAGCAGTTCTTC. Encoded protein: CASSPPGLAGPTELYNEQFF.

This rearrangement joins TRBV20-1 to TRBJ1-2, with D uncertain. In germline, CDR1 is DFQATT, CDR2 SNEGSKA (reference sequence). This CDR3 spans 13 amino acids. Trimming pared 1 base from V and 0 bases from J, leaving 6 bases between. The DNA for the CDR3 is TGCAGTGCTAGAGGGCAAGCTAACTATGGCTACACCTTC. Protein: CSARGQANYGYTF.

The chain couples TRBV10-3 to TRBJ2-5; 15 bases agree with TRBD2. CDR1 and CDR2 (germline): ENHRY, SYGVKD. This CDR3 is 17 amino acids long. The V and J ends lost 2 bases and 5 bases, in that order; junction bases with no gene match: 6. The CDR3 sequence is CAISETGTSGRKETQYF. The CDR3 DNA reads as TGTGCCATCAGTGAGACCGGGACTAGCGGGAGGAAGGAGACCCAGTACTTC.

V and J are TRBV9 and TRBJ2-1, with D uncertain. Trimming removed 4 bases at V and 0 bases at J, with 8 bases between. The CDR3 loop spans 14 amino acids. Per the germline V gene, CDR1 is SGDLS and CDR2 is YYNGEE. CDR3 residues: CASSPHLSYNEQFF. The CDR3 DNA is TGTGCCAGCAGCCCTCACCTCTCCTACAATGAGCAGTTCTTC.

The rearrangement uses TRBV5-6 and TRBJ1-2; 7 bases match TRBD1. The germline CDR1 and CDR2 sequences are SGHDT and YYEEEE. J gave up 2 bases and V 3 bases, and 4 bases lay outside the gene matches. This CDR3 has 14 residues. CDR3 sequence: CASSSRDRNYGYTF. The CDR3 DNA sequence: TGTGCCAGCAGCTCGAGGGACAGAAACTATGGCTACACCTTC.

A few counts support this clonotype. V is TRBV28 and J is TRBJ2-1; tentatively, D is TRBD2 (7 bases). Germline V gene data show CDR1 as MDHEN and CDR2 as SYDVKM. The CDR3 covers 20 residues. Trimming left V 7 bases short and J 4 bases short, with 32 bases between. The CDR3 DNA follows: TGTGCCAGCAAAACAGGGAACACTAGGCGCGGGGGCCTCTGGTACAATGAGCAGTTCTTC. Amino acid sequence: CASKTGNTRRGGLWYNEQFF.

The V call is TRBV4-3, the J call TRBJ2-7, with 8 bases matching TRBD2. The J segment lost 5 bases and the V segment lost 3 bases, leaving 9 bases of the junction unmatched. Germline CDR1 reads LGHNA; CDR2 reads YSLEER. The CDR3 is made up of 15 amino acids. The CDR3 region has the DNA TGCGCCAGCAGCCATCGACCGGGAGGGGATAACGAGCAGTACTTC. It yields the protein CASSHRPGGDNEQYF.

The rearrangement links TRBV11-1 to TRBJ2-1, with 8 bases that match TRBD2. This CDR3 is 15 amino acids long. Unmatched junction bases numbered 9, after V lost 5 bases and J lost 6 bases. Germline V gene sequence: CDR1 SGHAT, CDR2 FQDESV (reference sequence). The chain's CDR3 is CASSPSGSWSNEQFF. In nucleotides, the CDR3 is TGTGCCAGCAGCCCCAGCGGGAGTTGGAGCAATGAGCAGTTCTTC. The whole variable domain, remainder taken from reference TRBV11-1 and TRBJ2-1, is EAEVAQSPRYKITEKSQAVAFWCDPISGHATLYWYRQILGQGPELLVQFQDESVVDDSQLPKDRFSAERLKGVDSTLKIQPAELGDSAMYLCASSPSGSWSNEQFFGPGTRLTVL.

The gene calls are TRBV12-3 or TRBV12-4 and TRBJ2-2, with D possibly TRBD1 on 6 matching bases. Between the trimmed V and J ends, which lost 2 bases and 1 base, there was a span of 8 bases. The CDR3 contains 15 residues. The CDR3 coding sequence is TGTGCCAGCAGTTTACAGGGGCTGAACACCGGGGAGCTGTTTTTT. It yields the protein CASSLQGLNTGELFF.

CDR3 amino acids: CSVGRGQGSPGANVLTF. DNA for the CDR3: TGCAGCGTTGGGCGGGGACAGGGATCACCTGGGGCCAACGTCCTGACTTTC. The rearrangement joins TRBV29-1 to TRBJ2-6; TRBD1 agrees at 9 bases. Germline V lookup: CDR1 SQVTM, CDR2 ANQGSEA. The CDR3 has 17 residues. The ends lost 4 bases at V and 2 bases at J; junction bases unmatched: 9.

About this clonotype itself: Given a much more abundant clone one base away, this may be a read error. The chain recombines TRBV29-1 with TRBJ2-3, with 12 positions matching TRBD1. Germline loops: CDR1 SQVTM, CDR2 ANQGSEA. CDR3 length: 16 amino acids. The CDR3, as DNA: TGCAGCGTTGAAGTAAAGGGACAGGGGGCTGGGGATACGCAGAATTTT. Residues: CSVEVKGQGAGDTQNF.

This clonotype was recorded only once. The chain joins TRBV6-2 or TRBV6-3 to TRBJ2-7, with TRBD2 matching 11 bases. The CDR3 extends over 17 amino acids. Germline V gene lookup returns CDR1 MNHEY and CDR2 SVGEGT. Losses at the gene ends were 2 bases for V and 3 bases for J; bases not matched to a gene: 9. The CDR3 reads CASSYATSGILDYEQYF. The CDR3 DNA sequence: TGTGCCAGCAGTTACGCGACTAGCGGGATCCTCGACTACGAGCAGTACTTC.

This clonotype showed up just a few times. The CDR3 loop reads CASSLGGMETQYF. The CDR3 region has the DNA TGTGCCAGCAGCTTAGGAGGAATGGAGACCCAGTACTTC. The chain couples TRBV7-9 to TRBJ2-5; no clear D. This CDR3 is built from 13 residues. In germline, CDR1 is SEHNR, CDR2 FQNEAQ (reference sequence). Between the trimmed V and J ends, which lost 1 base and 5 bases, there was a span of 8 bases.

About this clonotype: Given a much more abundant clone one base away, this may be a read error. The gene calls are TRBV28 and TRBJ2-1; 8 nucleotides match TRBD1. Per the germline V gene, CDR1 is MDHEN and CDR2 is SYDVKM. Losses at the gene ends were 0 bases for V and 6 bases for J; bases not matched to a gene: 1. The length of the CDR3 is 14 residues. The CDR3 DNA reads as TGTGCCAGCAGTTTATGGGACAGGGTCAATGAGCAGTTCTTC. It yields the protein CASSLWDRVNEQFF. Complete variable domain (other parts from reference TRBV28 and TRBJ2-1): DVKVTQSSRYLVKRTGEKVFLECVQDMDHENMFWYRQDPGLGLRLIYFSYDVKMKEKGDIPEGYSVSREKKERFSLILESASTNQTSMYLCASSLWDRVNEQFFGPGTRLTVL.

The chain links TRBV9 to TRBJ2-1, with D tentatively TRBD1 or TRBD2 (5 bases each). Germline CDR1 and CDR2: SGDLS and YYNGEE. The CDR3 is 15 amino acids. Trimming left V 0 bases short and J 6 bases short, with 13 bases between. CDR3 loop: CASSVDRRSPNEQFF. CDR3 nucleotides: TGTGCCAGCAGCGTAGACAGGAGGAGCCCCAATGAGCAGTTCTTC. The entire variable domain, with the rest obtained from reference TRBV9 and TRBJ2-1, is as follows: DSGVTQTPKHLITATGQRVTLRCSPRSGDLSVYWYQQSLDQGLQFLIQYYNGEERAKGNILERFSAQQFPDLHSELNLSSLELGDSALYFCASSVDRRSPNEQFFGPGTRLTVL.

In this sample, this clonotype turned up a few times. The rearrangement joins TRBV13 to TRBJ2-7; TRBD2 matches at 15 bases. Germline trimming cut 6 bases from V and 0 bases from J; bases unmatched to any gene: 15. Germline lookup yields CDR1 PRHDT and CDR2 FYEKMQ (reference sequence). The CDR3 is 20 residues long. CDR3 in DNA: TGTGCCAGCAGTTTTAGCCCAGGACTAGCGGGAGGGGATGCCTCCTACGAGCAGTACTTC. Amino acids: CASSFSPGLAGGDASYEQYF.

This clonotype was seen only a few times. The chain couples TRBV6-6 to TRBJ2-7, with D unresolved. V lost 6 bases, J lost 2 bases, and 2 bases lay in between. The germline V gene has CDR1 MNHNY and CDR2 SVGAGI (reference sequence). The CDR3 loop spans 10 amino acids. CDR3 region: CASRAYEQYF. DNA for the CDR3: TGTGCCAGCAGGGCCTACGAGCAGTACTTC.

The chain employs TRBV30 and TRBJ2-7; 8 bases are shared with TRBD1. Trimming took 0 bases from V and 4 from J; bases not matched to a gene: 5. The CDR3 sequence is 14 residues long. In germline, CDR1 is GTSNPN, CDR2 SVGIG (reference sequence). This CDR3 is CAWSVSGGAYEQYF. In nucleotides, the CDR3 is TGTGCCTGGAGTGTGTCAGGGGGCGCATACGAGCAGTACTTC.

There are many counts of this clonotype. This chain connects TRBV6-1 to TRBJ1-2, with D maybe TRBD1 (5 bases). V lost 2 bases, J lost 3 bases, and 13 bases lay in between. Germline V gives CDR1 MNHNS, CDR2 SASEGT. CDR3 length: 15 amino acids. Here the CDR3 reads CASSEMGEEYYGYTF. The CDR3 DNA sequence: TGTGCCAGCAGTGAAATGGGGGAAGAGTACTATGGCTACACCTTC.

The J gene is TRBJ2-7, the V gene TRBV10-3; D ambiguous. V gave up 3 bases and J gave up 2 bases, with 5 bases separating them. This CDR3 is built from 12 residues. Germline loops: CDR1 ENHRY, CDR2 SYGVKD. As DNA, the CDR3 is TGTGCCATCAGTGACAGCGCCTACGAGCAGTACTTC. Its translation is CAISDSAYEQYF.

To note about this clonotype: The junction departs from the called germline gene at one end, perhaps through a read error. This sequence joins TRBV7-7 and TRBJ2-1; 8 nucleotides line up with TRBD2. CDR3 length: 16 amino acids. Germline CDR1 and CDR2: SSHAT and FNYEAQ (reference sequence). The CDR3 DNA reads TGTGCTAGCAGCTTCGGAGCCGGGACTAGATACAATGAGCAGTTCTTC. This codes for CASSFGAGTRYNEQFF.

This clonotype was seen more than once but under ten times. The chain is built from TRBV11-3 and TRBJ2-4; possible D gene TRBD1, 6 bases. The germline CDR1 and CDR2 sequences are SGHNT and YENEEA. Trimming pared 1 base from V and 0 bases from J, leaving 16 bases between. This CDR3 comprises 18 residues. Written as DNA, the CDR3 is TGTGCCAGCAGCTTAGGTGGCAGGGGCCCAGTAGCCAAAAACATTCAGTACTTC. Translated: CASSLGGRGPVAKNIQYF.

The CDR3 sequence is CASSGAGTTFYEQYF. The CDR3 DNA is TGTGCCAGCAGTGGAGCCGGGACTACCTTCTACGAGCAGTACTTC. The gene calls are TRBV25-1 and TRBJ2-7, with 7 bases aligning to TRBD2. V shed 4 bases and J 3 bases; nucleotides not matched to a gene: 9. This CDR3 comprises 15 residues. The germline CDR1 and CDR2 sequences are MGHDK and SYGVNS.

The CDR3 is CASSLVAGAEAFF. CDR3 coding DNA: TGTGCCAGCAGTTTAGTCGCGGGCGCTGAAGCTTTCTTT. V usage is TRBV12-3 or TRBV12-4 and J usage is TRBJ1-1; no definite D call. This CDR3 has 13 amino acids. V was trimmed by 1 base and J by 6 bases, leaving 9 bases between them.

This clonotype occurred many times. V gene TRBV5-1 combines with J gene TRBJ2-5; no clear D. Trimming cost V 0 bases and J 4 bases, with 4 bases left between them. Looked up from germline, CDR1 is SGHRS and CDR2 is YFSETQ. This CDR3 has 12 residues. The CDR3 region is CASSLAGETQYF. The CDR3 coding sequence is TGCGCCAGCAGCTTGGCAGGAGAGACCCAGTACTTC.

This sequence joins TRBV6-5 and TRBJ1-6; D not resolved. The germline gives CDR1 MNHEY, CDR2 SVGAGI. The CDR3 totals 16 residues. Trimming removed 0 bases from V and 4 bases from J, with 10 bases in between. CDR3 residues: CASSYSRTEYNSPLHF. In DNA, the CDR3 is TGTGCCAGCAGTTACTCGAGGACTGAGTATAATTCACCCCTCCACTTT.

A few counts support this clonotype. The chain joins TRBV6-5 to TRBJ2-3; 14 bases line up with TRBD2. Unmatched junction bases numbered 5, after V lost 2 bases and J lost 4 bases. CDR3 length equals 17 residues. Germline CDR1 reads MNHEY; CDR2 reads SVGAGI. CDR3 nucleotide sequence: TGTGCCAGCAGTTACCCGGGGACTAGCGGGAGTGCAGATACGCAGTATTTT. It is translated as CASSYPGTSGSADTQYF.

The chain combines TRBV19 with TRBJ1-5, with D unresolved. V lost 8 bases, J lost 3 bases, and 11 bases lay in between. The CDR3 extends over 13 amino acids. The V gene's germline CDR1 is LNHDA and CDR2 SQIVND (reference sequence). This CDR3 reads CASQAALNQPQHF. CDR3 coding DNA: TGTGCCAGTCAGGCAGCCCTCAATCAGCCCCAGCATTTT.

This clonotype was recorded many times. The rearrangement links TRBV5-6 to TRBJ2-7, with D perhaps matching TRBD1 (5 bases). With 7 bases removed from V and 2 bases from J, the gap between germline ends came to 19 bases. Germline-derived CDR1 and CDR2 are SGHDT and YYEEEE. This CDR3 contains 15 residues. The CDR3 region is CASGPVATVTYEQYF. Written as DNA, the CDR3 is TGTGCCAGCGGGCCGGTGGCGACAGTAACCTACGAGCAGTACTTC.

This clonotype was picked up a small number of times. The chain links TRBV27 to TRBJ2-7, with 9 bases that match TRBD1. The CDR3 extends over 16 amino acids. The junction had 4 bases not matched to a gene; V was cut back by 1 base and J by 0 bases. Germline V gene sequence: CDR1 MNHEY, CDR2 SMNVEV (reference sequence). The CDR3 region has the DNA TGTGCCAGCAGTTTATACGGACAGGGGCGCTCCTACGAGCAGTACTTC. It specifies CASSLYGQGRSYEQYF.

This clonotype was seen repeatedly, ten times or more. The chain joins TRBV29-1 to TRBJ1-4, with unresolved D. Germline V lookup: CDR1 SQVTM, CDR2 ANQGSEA. V was clipped by 6 bases and J by 6 bases, with 8 bases between them. The CDR3 is 11 amino acids. The CDR3 region is CSVGRDEKLFF. For the CDR3, the DNA is TGCAGCGTAGGACGCGATGAAAAACTGTTTTTT.